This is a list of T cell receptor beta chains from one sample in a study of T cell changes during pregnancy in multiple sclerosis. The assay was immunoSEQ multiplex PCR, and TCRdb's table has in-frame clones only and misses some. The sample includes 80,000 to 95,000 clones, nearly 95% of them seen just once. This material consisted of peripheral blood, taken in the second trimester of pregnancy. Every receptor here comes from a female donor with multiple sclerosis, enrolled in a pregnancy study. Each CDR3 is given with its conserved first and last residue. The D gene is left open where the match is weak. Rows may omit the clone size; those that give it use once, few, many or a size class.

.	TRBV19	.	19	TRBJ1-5	TGTGCCAGTAGTAGTCTCCAGAGACTCTCCCCTGGCGGCAATCAGCCCCAGCATTTT	CASSSLQRLSPGGNQPQHF
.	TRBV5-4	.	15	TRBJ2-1	TGTGCCAGCAGCTTTAGGGGGAAAGGCTACAATGAGCAGTTCTTC	CASSFRGKGYNEQFF
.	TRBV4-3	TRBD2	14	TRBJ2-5	TGCGCCAGCAGTGCGGGGGGAGGGGCAGAGACCCAGTACTTC	CASSAGGGAETQYF
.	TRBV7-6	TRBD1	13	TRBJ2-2	TGTGCCAGCAGCTCGACAGGGGACGGGGAGCTGTTTTTT	CASSSTGDGELFF
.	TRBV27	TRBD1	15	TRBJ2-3	TGTGCCAGCAAATTGGGGGACAGGCCGGGGGATACGCAGTATTTT	CASKLGDRPGDTQYF
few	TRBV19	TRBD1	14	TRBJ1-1	TGTGCCACCCGCCAGGCAGGGGGCTGGGGTGAAGCTTTCTTT	CATRQAGGWGEAFF
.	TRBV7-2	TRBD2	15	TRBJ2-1	TGTGCCAGCAGCTTAGTCGGCGGGAGACCCAATGAGCAGTTCTTC	CASSLVGGRPNEQFF
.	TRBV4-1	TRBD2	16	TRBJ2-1	TGCGCCAGCAGCCACCCCCTAGCGGGAGGAGACAATGAGCAGTTCTTC	CASSHPLAGGDNEQFF
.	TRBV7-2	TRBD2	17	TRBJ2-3	TGTGCCAGCAGCTTAGCCCTACTAGCGGATCGCACAGATACGCAGTATTTT	CASSLALLADRTDTQYF
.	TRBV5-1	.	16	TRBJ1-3	TGCGCCAGCAGCTTTGCCCCGCCAGGGACTGGAAACACCATATATTTT	CASSFAPPGTGNTIYF
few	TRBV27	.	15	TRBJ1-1	TGTGCCAGCAGTTTACGGGGGACGGGGAACACTGAAGCTTTCTTT	CASSLRGTGNTEAFF
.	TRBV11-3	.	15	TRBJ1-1	TGTGCCACCTCCGGGGGGGAAAAACTGAACACTGAAGCTTTCTTT	CATSGGEKLNTEAFF
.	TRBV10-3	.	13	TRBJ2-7	TGTGCCATCAGTGACGACGGAGGATACGAGCAGTACTTC	CAISDDGGYEQYF
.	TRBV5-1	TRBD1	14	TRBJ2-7	TGCGCCAGCAGCACCCGACAGGGTTCCTACGAGCAGTACTTC	CASSTRQGSYEQYF
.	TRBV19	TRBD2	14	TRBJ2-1	TGTGCCAGTAGTAACGGCGGGAGGGCCGGTGAGCAGTTCTTC	CASSNGGRAGEQFF
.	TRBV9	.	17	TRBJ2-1	TGTGCCAGCAGCCCCCAGGAGGGGGGACTACGGTACAATGAGCAGTTCTTC	CASSPQEGGLRYNEQFF
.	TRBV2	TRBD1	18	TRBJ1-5	TGTGCCAGCAGTGGGATGGAGACAGGGGCGGATAGCAATCAGCCCCAGCATTTT	CASSGMETGADSNQPQHF
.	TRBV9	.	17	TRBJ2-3	TGTGCCAGCAGCGAGCCCTCACGCGGGCATTACACAGATACGCAGTATTTT	CASSEPSRGHYTDTQYF
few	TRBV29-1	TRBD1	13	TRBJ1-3	TGCAGCGGGTCGGGACAGGGGGGAAACACCATATATTTT	CSGSGQGGNTIYF
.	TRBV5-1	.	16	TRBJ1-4	TGCGCCAGCAGCCTCGCCTACAGGGTCGAGGACGAAAAACTGTTTTTT	CASSLAYRVEDEKLFF
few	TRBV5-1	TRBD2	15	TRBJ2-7	TGCGCCAGCAGCTTGAGGGGGACTAGAAATGACGAGCAGTACTTC	CASSLRGTRNDEQYF
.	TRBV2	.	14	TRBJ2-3	TGTGCCAGCAGTCCCGAGATACCCACAGATACGCAGTATTTT	CASSPEIPTDTQYF
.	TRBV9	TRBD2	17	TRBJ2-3	TGTGCCAGCAGCGTAGTCGGACTAGCGGGAGTGGCAGATACGCAGTATTTT	CASSVVGLAGVADTQYF
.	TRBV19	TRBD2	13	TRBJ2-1	TGTGCCAGTAGGCCTACTAGCGTCAATGAGCAGTTCTTC	CASRPTSVNEQFF
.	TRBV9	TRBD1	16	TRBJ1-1	TGTGCCAGCAGGGAGAGATACAGGGGAAAAGACACTGAAGCTTTCTTT	CASRERYRGKDTEAFF
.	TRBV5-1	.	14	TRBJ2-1	TGCGCCAGCAGCTTGGAGGGGGAAGGCGTTAAAAAATTCTTC	CASSLEGEGVKKFF
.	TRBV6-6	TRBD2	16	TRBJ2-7	TGTGCCAGCAGTTACCGACTAGCGGGTGCCTCCTACGAGCAGTACTTC	CASSYRLAGASYEQYF
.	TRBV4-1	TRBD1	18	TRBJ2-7	TGCGCCAGCAGCCAAGCTGGTGGACAGGGGATTAGCTCCTACGAGCAGTACTTC	CASSQAGGQGISSYEQYF
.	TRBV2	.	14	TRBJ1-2	TGTGCCAGCTTACGGAACAGAGCTAACTATGGCTACACCTTC	CASLRNRANYGYTF
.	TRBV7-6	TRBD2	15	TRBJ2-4	TGTGCCAGCAGCTTAGGATACGGGGGGAAAAACATTCAGTACTTC	CASSLGYGGKNIQYF
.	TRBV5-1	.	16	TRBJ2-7	TGCGCCAGCAGCTCCTCCTATAGTCTCAGCGTATACGAGCAGTACTTC	CASSSSYSLSVYEQYF
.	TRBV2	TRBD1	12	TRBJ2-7	TGTGCCAGCAGACCGTACAGGGGGCGTGAGTACTTC	CASRPYRGREYF
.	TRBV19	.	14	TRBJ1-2	TGTGCCAGTAGTATAGACAGGTTTTCCTATGGCTACACCTTC	CASSIDRFSYGYTF
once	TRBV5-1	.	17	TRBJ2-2	TGCGCCAGCAGCACCTCGGGAGCAACTCAAGCAGCCGGGGAGCTGTTTTTT	CASSTSGATQAAGELFF
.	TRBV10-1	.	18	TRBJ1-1	TGCGCCAGCAGTGAGCTGTCAGCCGAGGGCCGAGCGAACACTGAAGCTTTCTTT	CASSELSAEGRANTEAFF
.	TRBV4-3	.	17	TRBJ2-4	TGCGCCAGCAGCCAAGATAGAATTCTCTTAGCCAAAAACATTCAGTACTTC	CASSQDRILLAKNIQYF
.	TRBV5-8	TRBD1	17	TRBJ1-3	TGTGCCAGCAGCCAATGGGACAGTTCTTGGTCTGGAAACACCATATATTTT	CASSQWDSSWSGNTIYF
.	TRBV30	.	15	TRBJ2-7	TGTGCCTGGAGTGTAAGGGGCCACATCTCCTACGAGCAGTACTTC	CAWSVRGHISYEQYF
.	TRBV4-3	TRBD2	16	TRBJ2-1	TGCGCCAGCAGCCTGCGGACTAGCGGGAGCAGCAATGAGCAGTTCTTC	CASSLRTSGSSNEQFF
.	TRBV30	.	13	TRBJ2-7	TGTGCCTGGACCCCGGGGGCGGGAGACGAGCAGTACTTC	CAWTPGAGDEQYF
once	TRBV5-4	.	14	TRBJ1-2	TGTGCCAGCAGCCCTGGGTGGGAGATGCATGGCTACACCTTC	CASSPGWEMHGYTF
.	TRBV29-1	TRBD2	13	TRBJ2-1	TGCAGCGTTAGGTCCCGGGAGGGTGATGAGCAGTTCTTC	CSVRSREGDEQFF
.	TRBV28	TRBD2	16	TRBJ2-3	TGTGCCAGCAGTTTAGGATCGGCTAGCGGAACAGATACGCAGTATTTT	CASSLGSASGTDTQYF
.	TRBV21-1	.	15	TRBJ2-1	TGTGCCAGCAGCAAAGTACGACAGGCAAACAATGAGCAGTTCTTC	CASSKVRQANNEQFF
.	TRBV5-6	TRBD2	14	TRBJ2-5	TGTGCCAGCAGCGTCCCGCGGGGGGTAGAGACCCAGTACTTC	CASSVPRGVETQYF
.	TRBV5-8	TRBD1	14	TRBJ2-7	TGTGCCAGCAGCTTGGATGACAGGGGCTACGAGCAGTACTTC	CASSLDDRGYEQYF
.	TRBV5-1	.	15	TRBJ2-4	TGCGCCAGCAGCTTCCGCGGGCCACCTTCGGACATTCAGTACTTC	CASSFRGPPSDIQYF
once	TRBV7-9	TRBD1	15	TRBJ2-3	TGTGCCAGCAGCATACGGGACAGGGCACAAGATACGCAGTATTTT	CASSIRDRAQDTQYF
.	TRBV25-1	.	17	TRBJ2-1	TGTGCCAGTTACCGGGACAGGGGGGAACTAGCGGGACATGAGCAGTTCTTC	CASYRDRGELAGHEQFF
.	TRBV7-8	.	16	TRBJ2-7	TGTGCCAGCAGCTGGATAGGGCAGGGGAAAGGGAGCGAGCAGTACTTC	CASSWIGQGKGSEQYF
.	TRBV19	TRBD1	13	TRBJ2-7	TGTGCCAGCGGGACAGGGTGGACCTACGAGCAGTACTTC	CASGTGWTYEQYF
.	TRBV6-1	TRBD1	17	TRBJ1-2	TGTGCCAGCAGTGAAGCGGGTGGGGACAGGGCGGGATATGGCTACACCTTC	CASSEAGGDRAGYGYTF
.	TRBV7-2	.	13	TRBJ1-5	TGTGCCAGCAGCTTAGAAGTAGTTCAGCCCCAGCATTTT	CASSLEVVQPQHF
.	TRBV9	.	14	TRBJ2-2	TGTGCCAGCAGCGTAGTTCCAGGGACCGGGGAGCTGTTTTTT	CASSVVPGTGELFF
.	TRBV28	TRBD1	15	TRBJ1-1	TGTGCCAGCCCTAATGGCCCACAGGGGGACACTGAAGCTTTCTTT	CASPNGPQGDTEAFF
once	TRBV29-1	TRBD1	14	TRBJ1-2	TGCAGCGTTGAAGCCCCGGGACAGTACTATGGCTACACCTTC	CSVEAPGQYYGYTF
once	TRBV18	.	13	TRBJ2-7	TGTGCCAGCTCACCTACCAGCTCCTACGAGCAGTACTTC	CASSPTSSYEQYF